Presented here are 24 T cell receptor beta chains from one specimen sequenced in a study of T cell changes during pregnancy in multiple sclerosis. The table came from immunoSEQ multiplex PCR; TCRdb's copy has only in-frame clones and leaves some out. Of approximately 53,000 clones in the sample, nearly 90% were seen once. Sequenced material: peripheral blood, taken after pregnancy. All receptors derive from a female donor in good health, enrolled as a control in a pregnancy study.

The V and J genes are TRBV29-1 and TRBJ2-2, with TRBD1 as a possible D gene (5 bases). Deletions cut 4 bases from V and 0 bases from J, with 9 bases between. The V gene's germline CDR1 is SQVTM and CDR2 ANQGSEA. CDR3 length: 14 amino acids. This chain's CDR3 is CSVAVTANTGELFF. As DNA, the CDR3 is TGCAGCGTTGCGGTGACAGCGAACACCGGGGAGCTGTTTTTT.

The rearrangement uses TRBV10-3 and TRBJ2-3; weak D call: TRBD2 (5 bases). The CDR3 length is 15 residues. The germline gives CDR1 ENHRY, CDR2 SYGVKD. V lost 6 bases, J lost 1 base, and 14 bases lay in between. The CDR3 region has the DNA TGTGCCATCAGCTCAGACGGGCGGGGCACAGATACGCAGTATTTT. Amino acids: CAISSDGRGTDTQYF.

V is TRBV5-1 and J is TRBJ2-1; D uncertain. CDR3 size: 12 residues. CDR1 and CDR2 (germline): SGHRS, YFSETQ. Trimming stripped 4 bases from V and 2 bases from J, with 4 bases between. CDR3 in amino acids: CASSLAYNEQFF. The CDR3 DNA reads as TGCGCCAGCAGCCTAGCCTACAATGAGCAGTTCTTC.

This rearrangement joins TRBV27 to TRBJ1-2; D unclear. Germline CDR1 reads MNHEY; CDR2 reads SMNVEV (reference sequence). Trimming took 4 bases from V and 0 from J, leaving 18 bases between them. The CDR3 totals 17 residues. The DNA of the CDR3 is TGTGCCAGCAGTTCCCCCTCGAGAGCGGGGACTAACTATGGCTACACCTTC. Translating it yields CASSSPSRAGTNYGYTF.

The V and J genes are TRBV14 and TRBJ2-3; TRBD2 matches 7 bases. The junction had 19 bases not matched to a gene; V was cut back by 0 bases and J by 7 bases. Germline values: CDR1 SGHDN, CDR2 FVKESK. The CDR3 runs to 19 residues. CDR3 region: CASSQDPWGLPGGTHTQYF. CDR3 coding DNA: TGTGCCAGCAGCCAAGATCCGTGGGGACTCCCGGGGGGAACGCATACGCAGTATTTT. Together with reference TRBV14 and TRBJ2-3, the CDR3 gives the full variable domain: EAGVTQFPSHSVIEKGQTVTLRCDPISGHDNLYWYRRVMGKEIKFLLHFVKESKQDESGMPNNRFLAERTGGTYSTLKVQPAELEDSGVYFCASSQDPWGLPGGTHTQYFGPGTRLTVL.

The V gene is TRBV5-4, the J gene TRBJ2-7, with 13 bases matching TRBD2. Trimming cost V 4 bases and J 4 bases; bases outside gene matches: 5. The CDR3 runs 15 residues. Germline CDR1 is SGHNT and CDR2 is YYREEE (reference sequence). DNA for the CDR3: TGTGCCAGCAGCCCACTAGCGGGAGGGCCTTACGAGCAGTACTTC. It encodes CASSPLAGGPYEQYF.

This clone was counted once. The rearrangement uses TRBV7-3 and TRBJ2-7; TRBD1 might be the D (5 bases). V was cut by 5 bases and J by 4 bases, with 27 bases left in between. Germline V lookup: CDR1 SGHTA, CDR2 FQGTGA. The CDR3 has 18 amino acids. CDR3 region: CASSPPPGRTTKTYEQYF. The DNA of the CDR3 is TGTGCCAGCAGCCCCCCTCCCGGGCGGACAACAAAGACGTACGAGCAGTACTTC.

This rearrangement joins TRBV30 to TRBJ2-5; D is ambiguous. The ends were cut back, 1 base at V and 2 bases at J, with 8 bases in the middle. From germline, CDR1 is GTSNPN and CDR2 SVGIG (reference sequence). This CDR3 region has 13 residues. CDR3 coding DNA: TGTGCCTGGAGTGCGGCCAGGCAAGAGACCCAGTACTTC. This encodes CAWSAARQETQYF.

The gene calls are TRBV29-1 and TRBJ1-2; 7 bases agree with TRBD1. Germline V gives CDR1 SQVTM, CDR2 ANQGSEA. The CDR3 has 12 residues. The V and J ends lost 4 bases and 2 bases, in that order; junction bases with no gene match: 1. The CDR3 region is CSVGQGNYGYTF. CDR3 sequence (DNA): TGCAGCGTTGGACAGGGCAACTATGGCTACACCTTC.

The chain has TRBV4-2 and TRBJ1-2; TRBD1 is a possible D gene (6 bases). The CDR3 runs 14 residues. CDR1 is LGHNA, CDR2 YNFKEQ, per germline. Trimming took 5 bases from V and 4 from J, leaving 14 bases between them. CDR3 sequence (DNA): TGTGCCAGCAGCACAAAGGGGGTGCCCTATGGCTACACCTTC. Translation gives CASSTKGVPYGYTF.

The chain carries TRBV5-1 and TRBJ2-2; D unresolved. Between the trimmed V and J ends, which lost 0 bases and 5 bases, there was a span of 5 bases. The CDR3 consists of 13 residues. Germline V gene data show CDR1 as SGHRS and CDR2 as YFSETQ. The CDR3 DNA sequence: TGCGCCAGCAGCTTGGTACAGACCGGGGAGCTGTTTTTT. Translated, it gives CASSLVQTGELFF.

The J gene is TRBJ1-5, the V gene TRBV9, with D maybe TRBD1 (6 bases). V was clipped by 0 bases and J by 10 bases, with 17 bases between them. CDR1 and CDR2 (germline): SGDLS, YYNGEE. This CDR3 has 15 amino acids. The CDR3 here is CASSVAGGALEPQHF. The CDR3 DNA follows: TGTGCCAGCAGCGTAGCTGGGGGGGCACTAGAACCCCAGCATTTT.

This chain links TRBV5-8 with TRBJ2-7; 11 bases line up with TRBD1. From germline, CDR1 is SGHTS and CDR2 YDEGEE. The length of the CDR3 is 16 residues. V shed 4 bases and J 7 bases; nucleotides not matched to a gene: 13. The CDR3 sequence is CASSPNIGQGAKEQYF. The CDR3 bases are TGTGCCAGCAGCCCAAACATAGGACAGGGGGCGAAAGAGCAGTACTTC.

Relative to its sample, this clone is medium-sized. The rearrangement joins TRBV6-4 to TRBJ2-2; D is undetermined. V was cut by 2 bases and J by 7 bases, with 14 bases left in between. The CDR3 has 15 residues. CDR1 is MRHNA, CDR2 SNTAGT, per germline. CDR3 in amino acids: CASSDKPIESGELFF. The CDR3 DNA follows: TGTGCCAGCAGTGACAAGCCGATAGAGAGCGGGGAGCTGTTTTTT.

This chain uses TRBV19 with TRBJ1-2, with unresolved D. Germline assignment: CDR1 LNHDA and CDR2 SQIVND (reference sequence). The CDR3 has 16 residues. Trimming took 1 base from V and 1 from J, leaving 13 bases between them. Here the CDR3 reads CASSIARGRINYGYTF. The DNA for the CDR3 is TGTGCCAGTAGTATAGCTCGTGGCAGGATTAACTATGGCTACACCTTC.

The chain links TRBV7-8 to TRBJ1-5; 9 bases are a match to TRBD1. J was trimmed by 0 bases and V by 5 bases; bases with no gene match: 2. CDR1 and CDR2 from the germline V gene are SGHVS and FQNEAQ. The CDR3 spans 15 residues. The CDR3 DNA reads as TGTGCCAGCAGCCAGGGACAGGGTAGCAATCAGCCCCAGCATTTT. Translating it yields CASSQGQGSNQPQHF.

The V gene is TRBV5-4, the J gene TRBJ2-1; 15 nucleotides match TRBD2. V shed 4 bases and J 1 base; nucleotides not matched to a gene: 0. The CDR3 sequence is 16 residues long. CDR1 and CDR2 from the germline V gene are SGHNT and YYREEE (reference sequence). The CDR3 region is CASSGTSGGSYNEQFF. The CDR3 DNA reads TGTGCCAGCAGCGGGACTAGCGGGGGGTCCTACAATGAGCAGTTCTTC.

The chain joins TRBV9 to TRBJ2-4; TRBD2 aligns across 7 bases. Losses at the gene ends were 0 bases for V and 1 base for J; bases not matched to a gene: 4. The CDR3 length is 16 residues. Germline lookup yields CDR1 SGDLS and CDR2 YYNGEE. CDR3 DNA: TGTGCCAGCAGCGTAGGGAACGGGGGGGCCAAAAACATTCAGTACTTC. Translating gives CASSVGNGGAKNIQYF.

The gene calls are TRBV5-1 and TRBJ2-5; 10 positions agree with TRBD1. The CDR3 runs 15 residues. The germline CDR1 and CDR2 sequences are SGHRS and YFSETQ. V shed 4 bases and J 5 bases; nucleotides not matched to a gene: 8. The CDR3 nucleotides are TGCGCCAGCAGCACAAGACAGGGGGCGGGCGAGACCCAGTACTTC. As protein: CASSTRQGAGETQYF.

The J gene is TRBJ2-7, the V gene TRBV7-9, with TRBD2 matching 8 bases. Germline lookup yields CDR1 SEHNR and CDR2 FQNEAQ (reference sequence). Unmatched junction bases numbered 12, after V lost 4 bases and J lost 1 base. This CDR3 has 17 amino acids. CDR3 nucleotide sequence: TGTGCCAGCAGCTCTCACCTGGGACTAGTGGGGTCCTACGAGCAGTACTTC. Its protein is CASSSHLGLVGSYEQYF. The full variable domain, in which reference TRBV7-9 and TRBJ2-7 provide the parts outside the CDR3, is DTGVSQNPRHKITKRGQNVTFRCDPISEHNRLYWYRQTLGQGPEFLTYFQNEAQLEKSRLLSDRFSAERPKGSFSTLEIQRTEQGDSAMYLCASSSHLGLVGSYEQYFGPGTRLTVT.

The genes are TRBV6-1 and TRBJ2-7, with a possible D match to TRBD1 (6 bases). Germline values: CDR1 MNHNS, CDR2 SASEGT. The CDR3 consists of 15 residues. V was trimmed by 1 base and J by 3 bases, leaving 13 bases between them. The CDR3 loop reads CASSEEQGSVYEQYF. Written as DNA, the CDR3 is TGTGCCAGCAGTGAAGAACAGGGATCCGTCTACGAGCAGTACTTC.

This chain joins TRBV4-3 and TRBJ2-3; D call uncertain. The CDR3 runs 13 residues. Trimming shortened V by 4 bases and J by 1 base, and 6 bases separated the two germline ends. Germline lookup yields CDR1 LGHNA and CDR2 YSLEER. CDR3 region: CASSLSGTDTQYF. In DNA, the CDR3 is TGCGCCAGCAGCCTTTCAGGCACAGATACGCAGTATTTT.

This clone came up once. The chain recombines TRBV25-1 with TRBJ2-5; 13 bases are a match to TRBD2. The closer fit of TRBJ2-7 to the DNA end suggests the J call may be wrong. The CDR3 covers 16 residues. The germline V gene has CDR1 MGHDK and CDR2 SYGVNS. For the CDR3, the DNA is TGTGCCAGCGCTCTAGCCGGGACTAGCGGGATTTACGAGCAGTACTTC. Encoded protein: CASALAGTSGIYEQYF.

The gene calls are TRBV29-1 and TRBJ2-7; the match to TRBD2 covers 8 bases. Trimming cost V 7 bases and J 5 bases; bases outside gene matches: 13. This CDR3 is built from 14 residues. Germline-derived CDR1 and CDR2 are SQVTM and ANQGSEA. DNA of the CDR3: TGCAGCGCCCGGGAGGGGAGACCCGCCAACGAGCAGTACTTC. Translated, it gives CSAREGRPANEQYF.